What follows describes a single TCR beta chain. Its antigen specificity is not known. Per-nucleotide qualities are absent, and no much larger clonotype sits a single base away. Trimming costs V 3 bases and J 1 base, and their ends lie 9 bases apart. CDR1 and CDR2, per the germline V gene, are SGHAT and FQNNGV. The CDR3 contains 14 residues, cysteine and phenylalanine counted. The retained sequence is limited to the CDR3, 42 bases, with the frame set at the first base. The data stem from a study of human T cells and chemical hapten exposure listed by TCRdb under 2021. About the study as a whole: For sensitization, 2% DPC in acetone was applied to a roughly 2 cm by roughly 2 cm area of upper inner arm skin. Patch testing on the upper back used Finn chambers containing 0.01% DPC, with scoring done after 6 days according to International Contact Dermatitis Research Group standards. Throughout the roughly 25-week study period, patients were also given weekly therapeutic DPC doses on the scalp. The patient cohort, mostly female, included alopecia areata with under or over 50% scalp involvement, alopecia totalis and alopecia universalis. Around 30 alopecia patients provided blood for TCR sequencing at one to four time points (pre-sensitization, 2, 6 and 24 weeks). Blood was sampled from patients pre-sensitization (week 0) and at 2, 6 and about 24 weeks after DPC sensitization. Peripheral blood TCR repertoire changes were tracked in vivo in alopecia patients during primary and secondary sensitization to the hapten diphenylcyclopropenone (DPC). Libraries were combined into a pool for sequencing, and differences in TCR yield between samples came mainly from small differences in library volumes within the pool.

Receptors were amplified or captured by RACE. Instrument on record: NextSeq 500. During library preparation, unique molecular identifiers were attached to individual cDNA molecules so that TCRs could be counted quantitatively and reproducibly. Both TCR alpha and TCR beta chains were sequenced from each blood RNA sample. The authors' pipeline ran thus. Samples had a median of 95,638 TCRs, with a range from roughly 20,000 to 690,600. The Decombinator software suite was used to annotate the V, J and CDR3 of the TCR reads. To make PS versus PT1 abundance plots, every sample was subsampled to the same number of TCRs (28,000). Expanded TCRs were defined as absent before sensitization and observed at least eight times at the 2-week time point. The public reads were reprocessed in TCRdb via fastp at Q25 and MiXCR, keeping in-frame beta chains. Rows matching on CDR3 protein sequence are summarized as one entry with the most common DNA and genes. What appears here as the V and J calls and clone size reflects TCRdb's work, not the paper's. The sample contains 95,000 to 150,000 distinct CDR3 sequences, 11% of them found a single time. The biggest ten clones account for under 2.5% of the sample.

Per the publication, the time point label means: patch test 3, about 24 weeks after DPC sensitization. Sample treatment or condition, as interpreted from the label and publication: therapeutic diphenylcyclopropenone sensitization with weekly scalp DPC. At every patch-test visit, the blood draw took place before the patch test was put on. To be eligible, patients had to be aged 18 to 70, diagnosed with alopecia and judged suitable for DPC therapy, while pregnant patients were excluded. Total RNA was extracted from unfractionated whole blood collected in Tempus Blood RNA tubes. Summary of the overall study and its limitations: After repeated subsampling, changes were observed in the strength of the expansion versus patch-test correlation and in the threshold at which the correlation became significant. DPC sensitization did not change how many TCRs were above 1 in 1000 frequency, and no evidence was found of alterations in global repertoire structure. A positive correlation was found between the number of PT1 expanded TCRs and patch test score, with significance reached at thresholds 8, 16 and 32 but not 4. Compared with pre-sensitization or healthy control sets, expanded TCRs formed significantly more large CDR3 similarity clusters, which is consistent with antigen-driven responses. Alopecia, a presumed autoimmune disease, was present in all patients, so the immune response of the patients might differ from that of healthy individuals.

This sample comprised whole blood, obtained in connection with sensitization to the hapten diphenylcyclopropenone (DPC). This TCR was sampled from a woman aged 45-59 years with alopecia areata. Some clones in this sample may be carry-over from other donors' samples. The V and J segments used are TRBV11-2 and TRBJ1-1; the best D guess is TRBD1, with 5 bases matching. In nucleotide form, the sequence is TGTGCCAGCAGCTTCGCAGGGAAGAACACTGAAGCTTTCTTT. Its amino acids are CASSFAGKNTEAFF. The variable domain in full, with residues beyond the CDR3 obtained from the reference TRBV11-2 and TRBJ1-1 genes, is EAGVAQSPRYKIIEKRQSVAFWCNPISGHATLYWYQQILGQGPKLLIQFQNNGVVDDSQLPKDRFSAERLKGVDSTLKIQPAKLEDSAVYLCASSFAGKNTEAFFGQGTRLTVV.